The T cell receptor (beta chain) described here comes from a study of shared clonotypes between healthy human individuals. TCRdb's table, derived via immunoSEQ multiplex PCR, lists solely in-frame clones and lacks some. The sample has millions of clones, over 85% seen once. The sample holds a few counts of this clone. Its antigen is unidentified. General study findings and limits: The researchers took only blood, and tissue repertoires probably look different. Some clonotypes were shared by all four sorted-subset donors, while others were not shared. The non-shared ones had lower generation probabilities than the shared ones. Clonotype sharing across donors was expected to vary with sequencing depth.

Splitting of CD4+ cells produced CD45RA+ naive and CD45RA-negative memory subsets. CDR3 length: 15 residues. The J segment lost 3 bases and the V segment lost 3 bases, leaving 6 bases of the junction unmatched. Germline CDR1 and CDR2: MNHNS and SASEGT. This chain connects TRBV6-1 to TRBJ2-7; the match to TRBD1 covers 9 bases. Sequencing was carried out using naive CD4+ T cells sorted from blood. Specified subset: CD45RA+ positively selected. The clonotype was recovered from a man between 18 and 35 years old in good health. The CDR3 here is CASSDRTGVNYEQYF. In DNA, the CDR3 is TGTGCCAGCAGTGATAGGACAGGGGTTAACTACGAGCAGTACTTC.